One sample yielded the 21 T cell receptor beta chains listed below, sequenced in a study of cytomegalovirus exposure and HLA in healthy donors. This PCR relied on a set of 60 Vbeta primers and 13 Jbeta primers. The data were produced by immunoSEQ multiplex PCR, yet TCRdb's version contains in-frame clones alone and is incomplete. Counted here are about 160,000 clones, roughly 79% occurring once; the ten biggest clones make up about 3.1%. Sample: PBMCs. The receptors were gathered from a woman aged 50 to 65 in good health and CMV-seropositive.

The rearrangement links TRBV28 to TRBJ1-1; D is perhaps TRBD1 (5 bases). V lost 8 bases, J lost 1 base, and 5 bases lay in between. CDR1 and CDR2 (germline): MDHEN, SYDVKM. The CDR3 is 11 residues long. Here the CDR3 reads CASQGNTEAFF. As DNA, the CDR3 is TGTGCCAGCCAGGGGAACACTGAAGCTTTCTTT.

The V gene is TRBV30, the J gene TRBJ2-4; tentatively, D is TRBD2 (6 bases). Germline CDR1 GTSNPN, CDR2 SVGIG (reference sequence). This CDR3 is 14 amino acids long. V was trimmed by 0 bases and J by 3 bases, leaving 9 bases between them. CDR3 coding DNA: TGTGCCTGGAGTGTAGGAGGGAGCAAAAACATTCAGTACTTC. Translated, it gives CAWSVGGSKNIQYF.

The genes are TRBV7-6 and TRBJ2-7; 7 bases match TRBD1. The trim removed 2 bases at V and 5 bases at J, leaving 9 bases unmatched. This CDR3 is 15 amino acids long. Germline V gives CDR1 SGHVS, CDR2 FNYEAQ. The CDR3 spells CASSLSWTGSHEQYF. The CDR3 nucleotides are TGTGCCAGCAGCTTAAGCTGGACAGGATCCCACGAGCAGTACTTC.

The chain couples TRBV7-2 to TRBJ1-5; 9 nucleotides match TRBD1. Trimming took 6 bases from V and 6 from J; bases not matched to a gene: 9. CDR1 is SGHTA, CDR2 FQGNSA, per germline. This CDR3 spans 15 amino acids. As DNA, the CDR3 is TGTGCCAGCAGTCGCGACAGGGGGTCGGCTCAGCCCCAGCATTTT. Its translation is CASSRDRGSAQPQHF. The full variable domain, rest sourced from reference TRBV7-2 and TRBJ1-5, is GAGVSQSPSNKVTEKGKDVELRCDPISGHTALYWYRQSLGQGLEFLIYFQGNSAPDKSGLPSDRFSAERTGGSVSTLTIQRTQQEDSAVYLCASSRDRGSAQPQHFGDGTRLSIL.

The V call is TRBV27, the J call TRBJ1-1; D ambiguous. Per germline, CDR1 MNHEY and CDR2 SMNVEV (reference sequence). Deletions cut 0 bases from V and 0 bases from J, with 11 bases between. The CDR3 is 16 residues long. Here the CDR3 DNA reads TGTGCCAGCAGTTTATCTTGGGCAGGTCTGAACACTGAAGCTTTCTTT. Its protein product is CASSLSWAGLNTEAFF.

The chain is built from TRBV5-1 and TRBJ2-5; TRBD1 aligns across 9 bases. Germline values: CDR1 SGHRS, CDR2 YFSETQ. Trimming removed 5 bases from V and 2 bases from J; junction bases left unmatched: 10. This CDR3 has 16 residues. The CDR3 sequence is CASRRQDRGSQETQYF. CDR3 DNA sequence: TGCGCCAGCAGACGTCAGGACAGGGGATCTCAAGAGACCCAGTACTTC.

This chain connects TRBV10-1 to TRBJ1-2, with D possibly TRBD1 on 5 matching bases. The V end was cut by 7 bases, the J end by 4 bases, with 19 bases between. Germline lookup yields CDR1 WNHNN and CDR2 SYGVQD (reference sequence). This CDR3 contains 15 residues. CDR3 protein: CASNNKKRRGYGYTF. The CDR3 region has the DNA TGCGCCAGCAATAATAAAAAGAGAAGGGGCTATGGCTACACCTTC.

The V call is TRBV7-8, the J call TRBJ2-3, with a weak D call TRBD2 (5 bases). CDR3 length: 15 residues. The V and J ends lost 5 bases and 0 bases respectively, with 12 bases between them. Germline assignment: CDR1 SGHVS and CDR2 FQNEAQ. Here the CDR3 DNA reads TGTGCCAGCAGCGGAGGATTGGAGAGCACAGATACGCAGTATTTT. It translates to CASSGGLESTDTQYF.

The chain employs TRBV28 and TRBJ1-4; D possibly corresponds to TRBD1 (6 bases). This CDR3 contains 15 residues. V was cut by 8 bases and J by 6 bases, with 19 bases left in between. CDR1 and CDR2 from the germline V gene are MDHEN and SYDVKM. The CDR3, as DNA: TGTGCCAGCCGTCAACCACAGGGTAACGATGAAAAACTGTTTTTT. Translated: CASRQPQGNDEKLFF. Variable domain in full (rest from reference TRBV28 and TRBJ1-4): DVKVTQSSRYLVKRTGEKVFLECVQDMDHENMFWYRQDPGLGLRLIYFSYDVKMKEKGDIPEGYSVSREKKERFSLILESASTNQTSMYLCASRQPQGNDEKLFFGSGTQLSVL.

CDR3 in amino acids: CASPRRDTGELFF. The CDR3 region has the DNA TGTGCCAGCCCTAGACGGGACACCGGGGAGCTGTTTTTT. This chain uses TRBV28 with TRBJ2-2, with D uncertain. V dropped 8 bases and J dropped 3 bases, with 10 bases sitting between them. Germline CDR1 and CDR2: MDHEN and SYDVKM. The CDR3 consists of 13 residues.

V and J are TRBV11-3 and TRBJ2-7; maybe TRBD2 (6 bases). This CDR3 region has 13 residues. From germline, CDR1 is SGHNT and CDR2 YENEEA. V lost 5 bases to trimming and J lost 3 bases, with 11 bases between them. The chain's CDR3 is CASSGAGSYEQYF. CDR3 sequence (DNA): TGTGCCAGCAGCGGGGCGGGAAGCTACGAGCAGTACTTC.

The V and J genes are TRBV7-3 and TRBJ2-1; 13 bases align to TRBD2. Germline lookup yields CDR1 SGHTA and CDR2 FQGTGA. This CDR3 has 16 residues. Trimming cost V 4 bases and J 7 bases; bases outside gene matches: 7. CDR3: CASSSRTSGGLNEQFF. The CDR3 nucleotides read TGTGCCAGCAGCTCACGGACTAGCGGGGGATTAAATGAGCAGTTCTTC.

The J gene is TRBJ2-1, the V gene TRBV6-5; 12 bases are a match to TRBD2. Per the germline V gene, CDR1 is MNHEY and CDR2 is SVGAGI. The trim removed 6 bases at V and 6 bases at J, leaving 6 bases unmatched. The CDR3 has 15 amino acids. CDR3 residues: CASSLGLAGINEQFF. The CDR3 DNA follows: TGTGCCAGCAGCCTCGGACTAGCGGGGATCAATGAGCAGTTCTTC.

This chain connects TRBV4-3 to TRBJ2-5; D is perhaps TRBD2 (6 bases). Trimming took 1 base from V and 3 from J, leaving 12 bases between them. The CDR3 sequence is 15 residues long. Germline lookup yields CDR1 LGHNA and CDR2 YSLEER. DNA of the CDR3: TGCGCCAGCAGCCAAGCGGTATTAGCGGAAGAGACCCAGTACTTC. This encodes CASSQAVLAEETQYF.

This rearrangement joins TRBV27 to TRBJ1-3, with no clear D. The germline V gene has CDR1 MNHEY and CDR2 SMNVEV (reference sequence). The CDR3 is 13 residues long. Trimming shortened V by 5 bases and J by 2 bases, and 7 bases separated the two germline ends. The CDR3 DNA follows: TGTGCCAGCAGTCTGCGTACTGGAAACACCATATATTTT. It codes for CASSLRTGNTIYF.

The chain uses TRBV5-5 and TRBJ2-7; 14 bases line up with TRBD2. Germline CDR1 SGHKS, CDR2 YYEKEE (reference sequence). Trimming at V came to 4 bases and at J to 4 bases, leaving 7 bases not matched to a gene. The CDR3 length is 16 residues. CDR3 in DNA: TGTGCCAGCAGCAGCGGGACTAGCGGGAGAAGGTACGAGCAGTACTTC. This sequence encodes CASSSGTSGRRYEQYF.

CDR3 in DNA: TGTGCCAGCAGTGTAGGACAGGGGGACTATGGCTACACCTTC. It specifies CASSVGQGDYGYTF. This rearrangement joins TRBV25-1 to TRBJ1-2; 10 bases match TRBD1. Germline lookup yields CDR1 MGHDK and CDR2 SYGVNS. This CDR3 is 14 amino acids long. Germline trimming cut 4 bases from V and 3 bases from J; bases unmatched to any gene: 2.

The genes are TRBV18 and TRBJ1-3; D unclear. CDR1 and CDR2 from the germline V gene are KGHSH and LQKENI. This CDR3 is built from 14 residues. The V and J ends lost 3 bases and 4 bases respectively, with 10 bases between them. CDR3 sequence: CASSPAALGNTIYF. The CDR3 DNA follows: TGTGCCAGCTCACCGGCGGCCTTGGGAAACACCATATATTTT.

The chain employs TRBV4-3 and TRBJ2-7; 10 bases are shared with TRBD2. J was trimmed by 0 bases and V by 2 bases; bases with no gene match: 7. The length of the CDR3 is 17 residues. Looked up from germline, CDR1 is LGHNA and CDR2 is YSLEER. The CDR3 coding sequence is TGCGCCAGCAGCCAACTAGTATGGACTAGCGGCTCCTACGAGCAGTACTTC. Protein sequence: CASSQLVWTSGSYEQYF.

The chain recombines TRBV7-8 with TRBJ2-5; D call uncertain. V lost 1 base and J lost 1, with 4 bases in between. This CDR3 has 13 amino acids. Germline CDR1 reads SGHVS; CDR2 reads FQNEAQ. The CDR3 sequence is CASSLGGQETQYF. The CDR3 region has the DNA TGTGCCAGCAGCTTAGGAGGCCAAGAGACCCAGTACTTC.

J is TRBJ1-1 and V is TRBV4-2, with 8 bases aligning to TRBD1. Germline V lookup: CDR1 LGHNA, CDR2 YNFKEQ. After removal of 0 bases from V and 1 base from J, the junction contained 4 bases not matched to a gene. This CDR3 is built from 16 residues. CDR3 in amino acids: CASSQDLQGGNTEAFF. The CDR3 region has the DNA TGTGCCAGCAGCCAAGATCTACAGGGGGGGAACACTGAAGCTTTCTTT.